A selection of T cell receptor beta chains follows, all from one sample in a study of a mutant IDH1 vaccine in newly diagnosed glioma. The antigens for these receptors are not known. TCRdb's table, derived via immunoSEQ multiplex PCR, lists solely in-frame clones and lacks some. The table shows about 38,000 clones, with 70% to 80% occurring only once. The input for sequencing was PBMCs, taken from a glioma patient whose treatment included an IDH1 peptide vaccine. Receptor source: a middle-aged man with glioma. Both conserved end residues are part of each CDR3. D genes are given only for firm matches. Where a row states a size, it is once, few, many or the class of an expanded clone; other rows omit it.

d_call,v_call,clone_size,j_call,cdr3_nt,cdr3_aa
.,TRBV6-5,.,TRBJ2-4,TGTGCCAGCAGCCCTACGGGAGAGGGATGGTACTTC,CASSPTGEGWYF
.,TRBV5-6,.,TRBJ1-2,TGTGCCAGCAGCTTGGTAGGACGGTTATATGGCTACACCTTC,CASSLVGRLYGYTF
TRBD1,TRBV7-7,.,TRBJ2-1,TGTGCCAGCAGCTTAGATCGGTGGGACAGGGTGGGAACAAAGAATGAGCAGTTCTTC,CASSLDRWDRVGTKNEQFF
.,TRBV27,.,TRBJ1-5,TGTGCCAGCCGGGACATAAGTCGTAGTGGGACGCAGCCCCAGCATTTT,CASRDISRSGTQPQHF
TRBD2,TRBV5-8,few,TRBJ2-3,TGTGCCAGCAGTACTCTAGCGGGGGGGCCACATACGCAGTATTTT,CASSTLAGGPHTQYF
.,TRBV19,once,TRBJ1-2,TGTGCCAGCCGGGACCTCTATGGCTACACCTTC,CASRDLYGYTF
TRBD1,TRBV5-1,.,TRBJ1-5,TGCGCCAGCAGCAGCGGGACAGGGGGCTATGATCAGCCCCAGCATTTT,CASSSGTGGYDQPQHF
.,TRBV7-9,few,TRBJ1-1,TGTGCCAGCAGCTTAGGTGGAAAAAAAGAAGCTTTCTTT,CASSLGGKKEAFF
.,TRBV11-2,few,TRBJ1-2,TGTGCCAGCAGCTTCGACAGGATACGGTCTGGCTACACCTTC,CASSFDRIRSGYTF
.,TRBV6-1,.,TRBJ1-6,TGTGCCAGCAGTGAGGGTAACAGGGTTAATTCACCCCTCCACTTT,CASSEGNRVNSPLHF
.,TRBV18,.,TRBJ1-1,TGTGCCAGCTCACCAACAATGAACACTGAAGCTTTCTTT,CASSPTMNTEAFF
TRBD2,TRBV7-3,.,TRBJ2-1,TGTGCCAGCAGCTTGGGGGGAGGGGCCTACAATGAGCAGTTCTTC,CASSLGGGAYNEQFF
.,TRBV18,.,TRBJ1-4,TGTGCCAGCTCACCACCCCCAGGAGGGGAACTGTTTTTT,CASSPPPGGELFF
TRBD2,TRBV4-1,.,TRBJ2-5,TGCGCCAGCAGCCGCATGGGGAATCCACTAGCGGGGGAAGGTGCAGAGACCCAGTACTTC,CASSRMGNPLAGEGAETQYF
.,TRBV5-4,.,TRBJ1-1,TGTGCCAGCAGCCGCCCAAGTAGCAGAAAGAACACTGAAGCTTTCTTT,CASSRPSSRKNTEAFF
.,TRBV10-2,.,TRBJ1-5,TGCGCCAGCAATGGAATAATAAATCAGCCCCAGCATTTT,CASNGIINQPQHF
.,TRBV5-5,.,TRBJ2-2,TGTGCCAGCAGCTTGGGGGACACTCTGAACACCGGGGAGCTGTTTTTT,CASSLGDTLNTGELFF
.,TRBV5-1,.,TRBJ2-6,TGCGCCAGCAGCTTGGGGGGACTGTCCCCGAACTCTGGGGCCAACGTCCTGACTTTC,CASSLGGLSPNSGANVLTF
TRBD2,TRBV7-9,once,TRBJ2-5,TGTGCCAGCAGCCTCCTAGCGGGCCCCGGGGAGACCCAGTACTTC,CASSLLAGPGETQYF
.,TRBV25-1,.,TRBJ2-1,TGTGCCAGCAGTGATTGGGGGGCTACTCGTGAGCAGTTCTTC,CASSDWGATREQFF
TRBD2,TRBV7-8,.,TRBJ2-7,TGTGCCAGCATCCTAGGACTAGGCACCTACGAGCAGTACTTC,CASILGLGTYEQYF
.,TRBV2,.,TRBJ1-4,TGTGCCAGCGAACCGTACGCGAGGGGAAGAAAACTGTTTTTT,CASEPYARGRKLFF
.,TRBV7-2,.,TRBJ1-5,TGTGCCAGCAGCTTAATGGGTCCTGGGGGCAATCAGCCCCAGCATTTT,CASSLMGPGGNQPQHF
.,TRBV30,.,TRBJ2-3,TGTGCCTGGAGTTTGGGAGCCGCAAATACGCAGTATTTT,CAWSLGAANTQYF
TRBD2,TRBV9,.,TRBJ2-3,TGTGCCAGCAGCCCTAGCGGGACCACAGATACGCAGTATTTT,CASSPSGTTDTQYF
.,TRBV19,.,TRBJ2-7,TGTGCCACCGTTGCTTTCTACGAGCAGTACTTC,CATVAFYEQYF
.,TRBV6-6,.,TRBJ2-7,TGTGCCAGCAGTGCCTCGTATGGAGCCTACGAGCAGTACTTC,CASSASYGAYEQYF
TRBD1,TRBV29-1,.,TRBJ2-1,TGCAATTTCGAGGGACAGTCCAATGAGCAGTTCTTC,CNFEGQSNEQFF
TRBD1,TRBV10-2,.,TRBJ2-7,TGCGCCAGCACCAGAGGGGGCAGTTACTACGAGCAGTACTTC,CASTRGGSYYEQYF
TRBD1,TRBV18,.,TRBJ1-2,TGTGCCAGCTCACCCGAGGACAGGGCGGACTATGGCTACACCTTC,CASSPEDRADYGYTF
.,TRBV7-3,few,TRBJ1-5,TGTGCCAGCAGCCCGACACGGTTATCTCAGCCCCAGCATTTT,CASSPTRLSQPQHF
TRBD2,TRBV7-8,.,TRBJ2-5,TGTGCCAGCAGCTTATGGAGACTAGCGGGAGGAGAGACCCAGTACTTC,CASSLWRLAGGETQYF
TRBD1,TRBV30,.,TRBJ1-4,TGTGCCTGGAGTAGGAGGGACAGGGATGAAAAACTGTTTTTT,CAWSRRDRDEKLFF
.,TRBV19,.,TRBJ1-2,TGTGCCAGTAGTGTTGACTCCCTTTATGGCTACACCTTC,CASSVDSLYGYTF
TRBD1,TRBV4-2,.,TRBJ1-2,TGTGCCAGCAGCCAAGAGGGCTTCAGGGGGGGGGACGTCGACGGCTACACCTTC,CASSQEGFRGGDVDGYTF
.,TRBV6-5,.,TRBJ1-6,TGTGCCAGCAGTTACTCGTCAGGGCAGGGGAATTCACCCCTCCACTTT,CASSYSSGQGNSPLHF
TRBD1,TRBV6-1,.,TRBJ1-5,TGTGCCAGCAGGGGGGACAGGGAACCCCAGCATTTT,CASRGDREPQHF
.,TRBV29-1,.,TRBJ2-4,TGCAGCGTTGAAAGTAGAAAAAAAAACATTCAGTACTTC,CSVESRKKNIQYF
.,TRBV6-1,few,TRBJ1-5,TGTGCCAGCAGGGAGGACGATAGCAATCAGCCCCAGCATTTT,CASREDDSNQPQHF
.,TRBV27,few,TRBJ1-1,TGTGCCAGCAGTTTAAGGGATAGCACTGAAGCTTTCTTT,CASSLRDSTEAFF
TRBD1,TRBV19,.,TRBJ1-5,TGTGCCAGTCACCCCCGGGACAGGGGGCGTCGGCAGCCCCAGCATTTT,CASHPRDRGRRQPQHF
.,TRBV2,once,TRBJ1-1,TGTGCCAGCAGTGATTACGCCACTGAAGCTTTCTTT,CASSDYATEAFF
TRBD1,TRBV18,.,TRBJ1-6,TGTGCCAGCTCAAAAGACAGGGTTAATTCACCCCTCCACTTT,CASSKDRVNSPLHF
.,TRBV27,few,TRBJ1-2,TGTGCCACCCTGGAGGGGGTTCATGGCTACACCTTC,CATLEGVHGYTF
.,TRBV7-9,few,TRBJ1-4,TGTGCCAGCAGCTTTACAGGGTCCGGCTATGAAAAACTGTTTTTT,CASSFTGSGYEKLFF
.,TRBV6-6,.,TRBJ2-3,TGTGCCAGCAGTACCGGCACAGATACGCAGTATTTT,CASSTGTDTQYF
.,TRBV2,.,TRBJ1-5,TGTGCCAGCAGTGAAGGACGGAATAGCAATCAGCCCCAGCATTTT,CASSEGRNSNQPQHF
TRBD1,TRBV5-4,.,TRBJ1-6,TGTGCCAGCAGCACCACAGGGGTTCGATCACCCCTCCACTTT,CASSTTGVRSPLHF
TRBD1,TRBV2,.,TRBJ2-7,TGTGCCAGCAGTCACCAGCCGGGACAGGGGGCCTACGAGCAGTACTTC,CASSHQPGQGAYEQYF
.,TRBV6-6,.,TRBJ2-5,TGTGCCAGCAGTTACTCGGGAGCGCAAGAGACCCAGTACTTC,CASSYSGAQETQYF
.,TRBV6-5,.,TRBJ1-2,TGTGCCAGCAGTTACTCGAGTTTCCGGTCAGGCTATGGCTACACCTTC,CASSYSSFRSGYGYTF
.,TRBV30,few,TRBJ1-5,TGTGCCTGGAGCCAGAGTAATGATCAGCCCCAGCATTTT,CAWSQSNDQPQHF
.,TRBV2,.,TRBJ2-7,TGTGCCAGCTTGTCAGGGAGTAACTACGAGCAGTACTTC,CASLSGSNYEQYF
.,TRBV30,few,TRBJ2-1,TGTGCCTGGAGTGTTGGGGACCCTGGGAACAATGAGCAGTTCTTC,CAWSVGDPGNNEQFF
.,TRBV7-2,.,TRBJ1-6,TGTGCCAGCAGCCTCAAGGGTAGGGAGGGGCTAAATGGTTCACCCCTCCACTTT,CASSLKGREGLNGSPLHF
.,TRBV5-5,.,TRBJ2-5,TGTGCCAGCAGCTTGCCCCGACAGGGAGGGGGCCAAGAGACCCAGTACTTC,CASSLPRQGGGQETQYF